The sequence of this TCR beta chain was determined in a study of T cells in Graves' hyperthyroidism and ophthalmopathy (dated by TCRdb to the late 2010s). With respect to the entire study: Peripheral blood samples were taken at the time of initial diagnosis, prior to any treatment. The study also compared thyroid tissue and blood T-cell repertoires from a handful of Graves' hyperthyroidism patients. The paper reports TCR Vbeta CDR3 sequencing of more than 120 peripheral blood samples: around 45 ophthalmopathy, under 80 hyperthyroidism and approximately 17 progressor patients. The approximately 97 discovery patients were randomly divided into training and test sets at a 7:3 ratio. Whether ophthalmopathy could be predicted prospectively was tested in an independent validation cohort made up of 18 to 20 hyperthyroidism patients plus 17 patients who later progressed to ophthalmopathy. To identify TCR V-J signatures that set the groups apart, the researchers used a discovery cohort of approximately 98 patients, made up of approximately 43 with Graves' ophthalmopathy and about 60 with stable Graves' hyperthyroidism. Following sampling, methimazole starting at 30 mg daily was given to hyperthyroidism patients, and high-dose intravenous methylprednisolone was given to ophthalmopathy patients. The paper as a whole reports these results and caveats: Ophthalmopathy was separated from stable hyperthyroidism by a 13 V-J signature model, with around 88% sensitivity and just over 81% specificity obtained in cross-validation and 80%/75% obtained in testing. Most expanded thyroid clonotypes (frequency above 0.001) were also detected in blood, suggesting blood repertoires may reflect thyroid immune responses. During validation, the model predicted progression to ophthalmopathy a median of around 7 months ahead of onset, with almost 71% sensitivity and 72% to 80% specificity. No statistical method was used to set the sample size in advance, and investigators knew the group allocation.

A word on this clonotype: This clone's antigen is unknown. A much larger clone is a single base away; this may be a read error. It is likely a read error, because the conserved phenylalanine at the end of the CDR3 is missing.

Amplification of TCR beta CDR3 regions was carried out from RNA transcripts. The TCR CDR3 was subjected to a first round of RT-PCR using the HTBI primer set and the Qiagen OneStep RT-PCR kit. Libraries were constructed in a second round of multiplex PCR, after which size selection and purification were performed. The libraries were sequenced on an Illumina HiSeq2000 using paired-end 100 bp reads. Per the authors' processing: SOAPnuke was used to process the raw data, throwing out any read that contained adapters or uncalled bases, had a mean Phred below 15, or lacked an exact constant-primer or identifier match. High-quality paired reads were merged with COPE v1.2.5, and unique nucleotide sequences were defined as clonotypes. MiTCR v1.1 was used to align the clonotypes against IMGT TRBV, TRBD and TRBJ reference segments. The analysis was restricted to V-J combinations with a frequency above 0.0001, which together covered just over 98% of the repertoires. A TCS score was defined as the ratio of F50 (clonal expansion) to E x V (chaos), with BLOSUM62-based TCRdist applied between CDR3 peptides within each V-J. Welch's t-statistics and random forest reduced roughly 500 V-J features to under 15, which were used in a naive Bayes classifier (R e1071). Using fastp trimming at Q25 and MiXCR clonotype assembly, TCRdb reanalyzed the public sequencing data and kept in-frame beta chains. Each record represents a unique CDR3 protein, reported with the most common genes and DNA among its rows. The V and J calls and clone size are TCRdb's, not the authors'. This sample lists around 600,000 distinct CDR3 sequences; more than 13% were detected once. Clones ranked in the top ten supply roughly 7.7% of the sample.

V is clipped by 0 bases and J by 2 bases, and the sequence between their germline boundaries is 6 bases long. The CDR3 is 13 amino acids long, termini counted. Only the CDR3 DNA is retained, 39 bases long and in frame from the first base. CDR1 SGDLS and CDR2 YYNGEE were looked up in the germline V gene. In the ophthalmopathy patients, disease was moderately to severely active, with a Clinical Activity Score of 3 or more, a NOSPECS grade of 4 or more, and a duration of less than 3 months. The study excluded patients with uncontrolled infections, other autoimmune diseases, pregnancy or lactation. Clinical symptoms, serum thyroxine and TRAb, thyroid ultrasound, and orbital computed tomography formed the basis for the diagnoses. Ficoll-Paque density gradient centrifugation was used to isolate PBMCs from about 9 ml of fresh peripheral blood. Total RNA was extracted with Trizol reagent, and quality was checked on an Agilent 2100 Bioanalyzer.

The material sequenced was blood. The sequence came from a woman in her late teens or twenties with Graves' ophthalmopathy. The chain is assembled from TRBV9 and TRBJ2-7, with no confident D gene call. For the CDR3, the sequence is CASSVDSAYEQYL. The DNA sequence reads TGTGCCAGCAGCGTAGACAGCGCCTACGAGCAGTACCTC.